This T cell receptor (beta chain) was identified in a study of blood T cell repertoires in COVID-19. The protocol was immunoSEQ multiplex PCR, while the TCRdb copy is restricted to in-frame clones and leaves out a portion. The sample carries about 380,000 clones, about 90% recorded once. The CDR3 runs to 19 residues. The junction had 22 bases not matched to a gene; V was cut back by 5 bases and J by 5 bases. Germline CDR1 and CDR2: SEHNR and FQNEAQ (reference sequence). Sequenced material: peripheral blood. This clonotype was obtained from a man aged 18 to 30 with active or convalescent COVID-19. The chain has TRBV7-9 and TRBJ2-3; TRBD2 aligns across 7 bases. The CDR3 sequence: CASSPPQKRPGRAGDTQYF. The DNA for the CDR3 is TGTGCCAGCAGCCCCCCTCAAAAACGCCCGGGGAGGGCAGGAGATACGCAGTATTTT.